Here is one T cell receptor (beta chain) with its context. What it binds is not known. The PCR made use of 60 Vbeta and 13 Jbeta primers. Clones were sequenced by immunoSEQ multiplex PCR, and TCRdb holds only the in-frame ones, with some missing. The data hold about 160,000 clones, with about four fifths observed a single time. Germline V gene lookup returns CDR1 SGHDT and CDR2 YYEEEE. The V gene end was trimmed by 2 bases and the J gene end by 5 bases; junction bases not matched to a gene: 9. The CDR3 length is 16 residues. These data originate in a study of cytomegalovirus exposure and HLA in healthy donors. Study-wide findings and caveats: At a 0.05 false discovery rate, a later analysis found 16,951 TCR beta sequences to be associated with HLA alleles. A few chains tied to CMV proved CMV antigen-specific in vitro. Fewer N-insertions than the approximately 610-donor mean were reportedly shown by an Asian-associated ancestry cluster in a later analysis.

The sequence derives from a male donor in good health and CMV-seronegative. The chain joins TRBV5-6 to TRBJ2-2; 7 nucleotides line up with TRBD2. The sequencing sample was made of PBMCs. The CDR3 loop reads CASSFYRGSGTGELFF. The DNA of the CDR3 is TGTGCCAGCAGCTTCTATCGCGGGAGCGGTACCGGGGAGCTGTTTTTT.